The T cell receptor (beta chain) under discussion was sequenced for a study of blood T cells in healthy people across ages. Study outcomes and limitations: Aged donors had fewer naive CD4+ cells and lower diversity than long-lived donors.

Every donor contributed roughly 11 milliliters of peripheral blood by blood draw. For this clonotype: Its antigen is not identified.

CDR1 and CDR2 from the germline V gene are SGDLS and YYNGEE. V lost 2 bases, J lost 1 base, and 12 bases lay in between. The CDR3 loop spans 15 amino acids. A second about 7 to 12 cycle PCR used barcoded and J-beta primers. TCRdb itself ran the 5' RACE reads through MiXCR, one entry per CDR3 protein. The sample yields 380,000 or so distinct CDR3 sequences, roughly half seen once. The sequencing input was blood. This sequence joins TRBV9 and TRBJ2-5; D possibly corresponds to TRBD1 (6 bases). The source of this sequence is a man aged 60 to 75 in good health. The CDR3 protein is CASSVWGQTQETQYF. CDR3 in DNA: TGTGCCAGCAGCGTTTGGGGACAAACCCAAGAGACCCAGTACTTC.